This T cell receptor (beta chain) was sequenced for a study of T cell changes during pregnancy in multiple sclerosis. Only in-frame clones appear in the TCRdb table, and some are missing; sequencing was by immunoSEQ multiplex PCR. Of roughly 110,000 clones listed, around 93% were seen once; the top ten hold around 1.5%. Trimming cost V 4 bases and J 4 bases; bases outside gene matches: 16. The CDR3 loop spans 17 amino acids. Germline V lookup: CDR1 SGHRS, CDR2 YFSETQ. Material: peripheral blood, obtained after pregnancy. This receptor was taken from a female donor with multiple sclerosis, enrolled in a pregnancy study. This sequence joins TRBV5-1 and TRBJ2-5; the match to TRBD1 covers 7 bases. The CDR3 DNA reads as TGCGCCAGCAGCCCGGGACAGACTCCACGCCGGGGAGAGACCCAGTACTTC. It yields the protein CASSPGQTPRRGETQYF.